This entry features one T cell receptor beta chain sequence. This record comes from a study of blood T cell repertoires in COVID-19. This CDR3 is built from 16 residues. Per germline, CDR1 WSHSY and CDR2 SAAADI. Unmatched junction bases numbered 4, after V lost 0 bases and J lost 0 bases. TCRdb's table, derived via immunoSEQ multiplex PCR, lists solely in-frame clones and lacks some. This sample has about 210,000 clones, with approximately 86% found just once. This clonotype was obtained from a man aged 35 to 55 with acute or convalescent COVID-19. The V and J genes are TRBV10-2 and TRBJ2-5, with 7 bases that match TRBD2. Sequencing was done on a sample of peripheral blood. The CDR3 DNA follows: TGCGCCAGCAGTGAGTCCAGCGGGGTGTACCAAGAGACCCAGTACTTC. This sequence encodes CASSESSGVYQETQYF.